Below are 28 T cell receptor beta chains sequenced from a single sample in a study of T cells in Graves' hyperthyroidism and ophthalmopathy. TCR beta CDR3 regions were amplified from RNA. First-round RT-PCR with HTBI primers amplified the TCR CDR3 region. TCRdb redid the calling of the multiplex PCR reads with MiXCR, one entry per CDR3 protein. The sample records roughly 500,000 distinct CDR3 sequences, roughly 46% being singletons. The specimen sequenced was peripheral blood or thyroid tissue (not recorded which). These receptors came from an adult woman with Graves' disease, either hyperthyroidism or ophthalmopathy (not recorded which).

This clonotype has a count of ten or more. The chain couples TRBV7-2 to TRBJ2-5; D is perhaps TRBD1 (6 bases). The V gene's germline CDR1 is SGHTA and CDR2 FQGNSA. Trimming removed 5 bases at V and 2 bases at J, with 12 bases between. The CDR3 consists of 14 residues. CDR3: CASSLTGIQETQYF. The CDR3 DNA sequence: TGTGCCAGCAGCCTAACAGGGATACAAGAGACCCAGTACTTC.

At least ten counts were recorded for this clonotype. The CDR3 nucleotides read TGTGCCAGCCGGCGGACAGGGCTTATAAGGGCTTTCTTT. It translates to CASRRTGLIRAFF. The chain joins TRBV2 to TRBJ1-1, with 8 bases matching TRBD1. The ends lost 8 bases at V and 11 bases at J; junction bases unmatched: 13. CDR1 SNHLY and CDR2 FYNNEI come from the germline V gene. The CDR3 is 13 amino acids.

Ten or more counts support this clonotype. The rearrangement joins TRBV10-3 to TRBJ1-5; D not resolved. The CDR3 loop spans 16 amino acids. The germline gives CDR1 ENHRY, CDR2 SYGVKD. The V gene lost 0 bases and the J gene lost 11 bases, with 20 bases spanning the gap. The CDR3 spells CAISESGSSGKKAQHF. The CDR3 DNA is TGTGCCATCAGTGAGTCGGGGAGTTCGGGGAAAAAAGCCCAGCATTTT.

Regarding this clonotype: At one boundary the junction diverges from the germline segment, which might be a read error. The V and J genes are TRBV20-1 and TRBJ2-7, with 10 bases fitting TRBD1. Germline CDR1 and CDR2: DFQATT and SNEGSKA (reference sequence). This CDR3 spans 14 amino acids. The DNA of the CDR3 is TGCAGTGCAAACCCAATGACAGGGGGCGACGAGCGGTACTTC. Protein product: CSANPMTGGDERYF.

The rearrangement uses TRBV7-9 and TRBJ1-1, with a tentative D call TRBD1 (5 bases). V lost 5 bases to trimming and J lost 4 bases, with 14 bases between them. The CDR3 length is 14 residues. Germline V gene lookup returns CDR1 SEHNR and CDR2 FQNEAQ (reference sequence). The CDR3 sequence is CASSARVGGTEAFF. CDR3 sequence (DNA): TGTGCCAGCAGCGCCAGGGTGGGTGGCACTGAAGCTTTCTTT.

CDR3 bases: TGTGCCAGCAGTCCGCTCAGGGACGACGAGCAGTACTTC. Its translation: CASSPLRDDEQYF. The gene calls are TRBV28 and TRBJ2-7; the D gene could be TRBD1 or TRBD2 (5 bases each). This CDR3 spans 13 amino acids. V was shortened by 5 bases and J by 5 bases, with 13 bases between the two germline ends. Germline V gene data show CDR1 as MDHEN and CDR2 as SYDVKM. The full variable domain, rest sourced from reference TRBV28 and TRBJ2-7, is DVKVTQSSRYLVKRTGEKVFLECVQDMDHENMFWYRQDPGLGLRLIYFSYDVKMKEKGDIPEGYSVSREKKERFSLILESASTNQTSMYLCASSPLRDDEQYFGPGTRLTVT.

This clonotype occurred a few times. The chain combines TRBV20-1 with TRBJ1-6; unclear D gene. This CDR3 has 16 residues. Germline loops: CDR1 DFQATT, CDR2 SNEGSKA (reference sequence). The V end was cut by 0 bases, the J end by 0 bases, with 9 bases between. Here the CDR3 reads CSARDLGSSYNSPLHF. The CDR3 coding sequence is TGCAGTGCTAGAGATTTAGGGAGCTCCTATAATTCACCCCTCCACTTT.

CDR3 sequence reads: CASSLARGGQGTEAFF. CDR3 nucleotide sequence: TGTGCCAGCAGCTTAGCTAGGGGAGGACAGGGCACTGAAGCTTTCTTT. V gene TRBV7-9 combines with J gene TRBJ1-1; 8 bases are a match to TRBD1. The CDR3 is made up of 16 amino acids. Germline V gene lookup returns CDR1 SEHNR and CDR2 FQNEAQ (reference sequence). The V gene end was trimmed by 0 bases and the J gene end by 4 bases; junction bases not matched to a gene: 7.

This clonotype was found many times. V usage is TRBV5-6 and J usage is TRBJ2-7, with TRBD2 identical over 7 bases. Germline V gene sequence: CDR1 SGHDT, CDR2 YYEEEE. The CDR3 contains 14 residues. The V gene end was trimmed by 7 bases and the J gene end by 4 bases; junction bases not matched to a gene: 11. The CDR3 here is CASCPGGRRYEQYF. The CDR3 DNA is TGTGCCAGCTGCCCGGGCGGGAGACGGTACGAGCAGTACTTC.

This clonotype was counted between two and nine times. The V gene is TRBV7-2, the J gene TRBJ2-5; 14 positions agree with TRBD2. This CDR3 comprises 18 residues. After removal of 0 bases from V and 0 bases from J, the junction contained 3 bases not matched to a gene. CDR1 is SGHTA and CDR2 is FQGNSA in the germline V gene. CDR3 in amino acids: CASSLARLAGGYQETQYF. The CDR3 nucleotides are TGTGCCAGCAGCTTAGCGCGACTAGCGGGAGGGTACCAAGAGACCCAGTACTTC.

CDR3: CASSQEQGGTDTQYF. The CDR3 bases are TGCGCCAGCAGCCAAGAACAGGGGGGCACAGATACGCAGTATTTT. The rearrangement joins TRBV4-1 to TRBJ2-3, with TRBD1 matching 8 bases. V lost 0 bases to trimming and J lost 1 base; unmatched junction nucleotides: 0. The CDR3 totals 15 residues. CDR1 is MGHRA and CDR2 is YSYEKL in the germline V gene.

In this sample, this clonotype turned up many times. The chain combines TRBV5-1 with TRBJ2-7, with D possibly called TRBD1 or TRBD2 (5 bases each). The V gene's germline CDR1 is SGHRS and CDR2 YFSETQ. The CDR3 contains 14 residues. V lost 2 bases and J 2 bases, leaving 11 bases between the germline ends. The CDR3 protein is CASSLKGTPYEQYF. CDR3 DNA: TGCGCCAGCAGCTTAAAGGGGACCCCCTACGAGCAGTACTTC. The whole variable domain, remainder taken from reference TRBV5-1 and TRBJ2-7, is KAGVTQTPRYLIKTRGQQVTLSCSPISGHRSVSWYQQTPGQGLQFLFEYFSETQRNKGNFPGRFSGRQFSNSRSEMNVSTLELGDSALYLCASSLKGTPYEQYFGPGTRLTVT.

V gene TRBV7-6 combines with J gene TRBJ2-7; D not resolved. Trimming took 4 bases from V and 5 from J, leaving 21 bases between them. The CDR3 is 16 residues long. The germline V gene has CDR1 SGHVS and CDR2 FNYEAQ. This chain's CDR3 is CASSSPTWATRHEQYF. CDR3 nucleotide sequence: TGTGCCAGCAGCTCCCCTACCTGGGCCACACGCCACGAGCAGTACTTC.

Many counts were recorded for this clonotype. The chain combines TRBV7-8 with TRBJ1-1; TRBD1 is a possible D gene (6 bases). This CDR3 comprises 15 residues. Deletions cut 5 bases from V and 2 bases from J, with 15 bases between. Germline V gene data show CDR1 as SGHVS and CDR2 as FQNEAQ. CDR3 coding DNA: TGTGCCAGCAGCCCCGGAGGGGGGACAAACACTGAAGCTTTCTTT. The encoded protein is CASSPGGGTNTEAFF.

CDR3 sequence: CASKGRSSGTHSSYEQYF. CDR3 in DNA: TGTGCCAGCAAGGGACGGTCTAGCGGGACTCATAGCTCCTACGAGCAGTACTTC. The chain carries TRBV7-2 and TRBJ2-7, with 9 bases lining up with TRBD2. The V gene's germline CDR1 is SGHTA and CDR2 FQGNSA. The CDR3 contains 18 residues. The junction had 16 bases not matched to a gene; V was cut back by 7 bases and J by 0 bases.

In this sample, this clonotype turned up many times. The CDR3, as DNA: TGTGCCAGCAGCCTGGGACAGGGGGCAGAGACCCAGTACTTC. As protein: CASSLGQGAETQYF. V usage is TRBV4-2 and J usage is TRBJ2-5; 12 positions agree with TRBD1. Trimming took 4 bases from V and 4 from J; bases not matched to a gene: 1. Germline CDR1 reads LGHNA; CDR2 reads YNFKEQ. This CDR3 has 14 amino acids.

This clonotype was observed many times. The chain uses TRBV12-5 and TRBJ2-7, with D tentatively TRBD1 or TRBD2 (5 bases each). Germline CDR1 LGHNT, CDR2 FRNRAP. Trimming left V 6 bases short and J 0 bases short, with 15 bases between. This CDR3 contains 15 residues. The CDR3 DNA follows: TGTGCTAGTGGCCCTCCCGGTGGGGGCTCCTACGAGCAGTACTTC. Amino acids: CASGPPGGGSYEQYF.

This clonotype came up many times. J is TRBJ1-2 and V is TRBV9; D call uncertain. This CDR3 contains 10 residues. The germline V gene encodes CDR1 SGDLS and CDR2 YYNGEE. The V end lost 7 bases, the J end lost 4 bases, and 5 bases lay between the germline ends. The CDR3 loop is CASPPYGYTF. The CDR3 bases are TGTGCCAGCCCCCCCTATGGCTACACCTTC.

The chain links TRBV19 to TRBJ1-5; a weak D match, TRBD1 (5 bases). The CDR3 runs to 17 residues. Germline V CDR1 and CDR2: LNHDA, SQIVND (reference sequence). V lost 5 bases and J 14 bases, leaving 31 bases between the germline ends. The CDR3 DNA is TGTGCCAGTAGTCGCCCCGCCGGCCGGGGGGAGGGAAGCAATGAGCATTTT. Its translation: CASSRPAGRGEGSNEHF.

The chain carries TRBV2 and TRBJ1-2; weak D call: TRBD1 (5 bases). The CDR3 contains 13 residues. Germline V CDR1 and CDR2: SNHLY, FYNNEI. Trimming stripped 3 bases from V and 8 bases from J, with 13 bases between. The DNA of the CDR3 is TGTGCCAGCAGTGATTCGATGGGACTGGGCTACACCTTC. As protein: CASSDSMGLGYTF.

The rearrangement uses TRBV19 and TRBJ1-5, with unresolved D. The CDR3 covers 12 residues. Germline values: CDR1 LNHDA, CDR2 SQIVND (reference sequence). V dropped 7 bases and J dropped 6 bases, with 10 bases sitting between them. CDR3 sequence: CASTALGQPQHF. In DNA, the CDR3 is TGTGCCAGTACTGCTCTGGGTCAGCCCCAGCATTTT.

This clonotype has a count of ten or more. This chain uses TRBV6-1 with TRBJ2-5; tentative D call: TRBD2 (5 bases). CDR3 length: 14 residues. Trimming shortened V by 5 bases and J by 5 bases, and 15 bases separated the two germline ends. Germline V gives CDR1 MNHNS, CDR2 SASEGT. The DNA for the CDR3 is TGTGCCAGCAGTCGTCAAACTAGTTTCGAGACCCAGTACTTC. This codes for CASSRQTSFETQYF.

This chain links TRBV20-1 with TRBJ1-1; possible D gene TRBD1, 6 bases. The V gene's germline CDR1 is DFQATT and CDR2 SNEGSKA (reference sequence). The CDR3 has 13 amino acids. Trimming stripped 7 bases from V and 2 bases from J, with 14 bases between. CDR3 sequence (DNA): TGCAGTGTTACGGGGGGGACAAACACTGAAGCTTTCTTT. As protein: CSVTGGTNTEAFF.

This clonotype was recorded at least ten times. The gene calls are TRBV7-9 and TRBJ1-5, with TRBD1 identical over 7 bases. The CDR3 loop spans 18 amino acids. Trimming removed 3 bases from V and 3 bases from J; junction bases left unmatched: 14. Germline CDR1 is SEHNR and CDR2 is FQNEAQ (reference sequence). CDR3 coding DNA: TGTGCCAGCAGCTTGACAGGGTCAACTAATTCCCACAATCAGCCCCAGCATTTT. This translates into CASSLTGSTNSHNQPQHF. The entire variable domain, with the rest obtained from reference TRBV7-9 and TRBJ1-5, is as follows: DTGVSQNPRHKITKRGQNVTFRCDPISEHNRLYWYRQTLGQGPEFLTYFQNEAQLEKSRLLSDRFSAERPKGSFSTLEIQRTEQGDSAMYLCASSLTGSTNSHNQPQHFGDGTRLSIL.

This chain uses TRBV10-3 with TRBJ2-5; TRBD1 agrees at 11 bases. Germline V CDR1 and CDR2: ENHRY, SYGVKD. V shed 3 bases, J shed 0 bases, and the junction held 3 bases outside the gene matches. The CDR3 has 16 residues. The CDR3 DNA is TGTGCCATCAGTGACGGGACAGGGGGAAACCAAGAGACCCAGTACTTC. This gives the protein CAISDGTGGNQETQYF.

This clonotype was observed at least ten times. V and J are TRBV20-1 and TRBJ1-5; 9 bases match TRBD1. The trim removed 7 bases at V and 5 bases at J, leaving 9 bases unmatched. Germline CDR1 is DFQATT and CDR2 is SNEGSKA (reference sequence). The CDR3 covers 14 residues. The DNA for the CDR3 is TGCAGTGGAACCGGGACAGGGAGAGATCAGCCCCAGCATTTT. It encodes CSGTGTGRDQPQHF.

This clonotype was picked up many times. The chain combines TRBV9 with TRBJ2-7; 7 nucleotides agree with TRBD2. CDR1 and CDR2 from the germline V gene are SGDLS and YYNGEE. The length of the CDR3 is 17 residues. V was clipped by 2 bases and J by 4 bases; unmatched bases: 15. This CDR3 reads CASSVQTGGGGFYEQYF. The DNA for the CDR3 is TGTGCCAGCAGCGTCCAAACGGGGGGAGGTGGGTTTTACGAGCAGTACTTC.

The CDR3 protein is CASSFLPGPEVDTQYF. CDR3 DNA sequence: TGTGCCAGCAGTTTCCTACCCGGGCCCGAGGTAGATACGCAGTATTTT. The genes are TRBV6-6 and TRBJ2-3; D is unresolved. The V and J ends lost 4 bases and 5 bases respectively, with 19 bases between them. This CDR3 contains 16 residues. Germline V gives CDR1 MNHNY, CDR2 SVGAGI (reference sequence).